This TCR beta chain was identified in a study of T cell responses to AZD1222 COVID-19 vaccine (dated by TCRdb to 2020 to 2022). With regard to the full study: A total of about 230 trial participants underwent TCR sequencing, of whom about 200 received two doses of AZD1222 and about 26 received two doses of the MenACWY control vaccine. Trial participants were enrolled by age into 18-55, 56-69 and 70-plus year subgroups, with roughly 160, 29 and 62 TCR-sequenced participants respectively. What the authors observed across the whole study: Because no day 14 peak-response samples were available, the repertoires could be characterized only after the peak T cell response. Conclusions about previously exposed vaccinees are limited because only a handful of AZD1222 recipients were SARS-CoV-2 seropositive at baseline. Participants were mostly white British, with more females than males. The authors suggested clonal diversity may have been underestimated. The vaccine-associated CD4 TCRs covered the entire spike protein, and the dominant responses fell in regions 160-218 and 743-854. The 56-69-year group was small, and its depth increase did not reach significance, likely because of low power. Spike-specific TCR breadth and depth rose significantly after two AZD1222 doses compared with day 0 and with MenACWY recipients. Reportedly, almost half of the unique spike-specific TCRs recognized epitopes lying outside the regions that are mutated in the B.1.351 and B.1.1.7 variants.

In light of the paper, this sample's time point label describes: about 28 days (+/-7) after the second vaccine dose. AZD1222 recipients given second doses at about 4 weeks or at about 12 weeks were pooled, since spike-specific TCR depth and breadth were not found to differ between the two schedules. Samples from vaccinated people were obtained from the UK trials COV001 and COV002, which included a single-blind randomized controlled phase 2/3 trial of AZD1222 (ChAdOx1 nCoV-19) in healthy adults. For TCRbeta chain sequencing, PBMC samples from trial participants were taken at day 0 and at day 28 after the second dose. Concerning this clone: Its antigen remains unidentified. No per-base quality is available; no much larger clone lies one base away.

CDR1 and CDR2 (MRHNA, SNTAGT) derive from the germline V gene. The CDR3 holds 14 amino acids from the cysteine to the phenylalanine. Only the CDR3 part of the read is kept: 42 bases, read in frame from the first base. Trimming leaves V shorter by 4 bases and J shorter by 3 bases, with the junction holding 0 bases beyond the gene matches. The CDR3 regions of human TCRbeta chains were analyzed by immunosequencing. In the original analysis: TCRs in the repertoires were matched against a reference library of SARS-CoV-2-specific TCRs that had been generated with the MIRA antigen-specificity platform. Breadth meant the fraction of unique TCRs that were SARS-CoV-2-associated, whereas depth meant the fraction of total T cells that were SARS-CoV-2-associated. Each spike-specific TCR was assigned to its reactive spike region and to a CD4 or CD8 class using the MIRA data. Log10-transformed breadth and depth values were compared by one-way ANOVA with Sidak's multiple comparisons tests. Entries here come from immuneACCESS through TCRdb and include only in-frame sequences with V and J called. Some clones fail to appear in such tables; in the studies checked, an unresolved V gene covers under half of the shortfall, and the cause of the remainder is unknown. The V and J calls and clone size were taken over from that table, and D and trimming were inferred from the DNA. The sample includes under 150,000 clones, with around 91% observed a single time. The top ten clones comprise roughly 9.9% of the sample.

The sample here was peripheral blood, taken 28 days after the second AZD1222 dose. The chain joins TRBV6-4 to TRBJ2-2, with 9 central nucleotides matching TRBD1. This receptor was taken from an adult who received the AZD1222 COVID-19 vaccine. The nucleotide sequence reads TGTGCCAGCAGTGGACAGGGGGACACCGGGGAGCTGTTTTTT. This codes for CASSGQGDTGELFF.